This paragraph reports one T cell receptor (beta chain). The clone's antigen remains unknown. There are no base qualities to consult, and no much larger clone falls within one base. This sample stems from a study of blood T cell repertoires in COVID-19 (dated by TCRdb to 2018 to 2021). With regard to the full study: Collaborator samples came from the United States, Italy and Spain and covered acute and convalescent phases of COVID-19. Where available, HLA class I and class II types were obtained from metadata supplied by the sample provider rather than from assay-based typing. The prospective study material was composed of cDNA or gDNA derived from T cells, B-cell-depleted T cells, or PBMCs. A de-identified subject ID, COVID-19 status, age in years and sex were almost always included in the sample metadata. A freely available public database, intended as a resource for researchers studying the immune response to SARS-CoV-2, is where the repertoires were released. Samples came from the ongoing ImmuneRACE study (first 160 participants) plus 1,254 subjects from 6 global collaborators. The dataset comprised deeply sampled blood TCRbeta repertoires from subjects exposed to, actively infected with, or recovered from COVID-19.

What the research found in general, with its limitations: The amount of clinical and demographic metadata varied by source and participant and was provided uncurated.

From the germline V gene (reference sequence), CDR1 is SEHNR and CDR2 is FQNEAQ. The CDR3 spans 14 residues, from the cysteine through the phenylalanine. CDR3 DNA only is kept here, 42 bases in frame from base 1. V gives up 1 base and J gives up 5 bases, and the segment between their germline ends measures 11 bases. TCRbeta CDR3 regions were amplified from genomic DNA using the immunoSEQ Assay, a bias-controlled multiplex PCR. Processing in the source paper ran as follows. Nucleated cell counts per sample were estimated from amplification of reference gene primers within the assay. To quantify the absolute abundance of each unique TCRbeta CDR3 rearrangement, sequence reads were collapsed and filtered. For each sample, productive Simpson clonality was calculated as the square root of Simpson's diversity index across productive rearrangements. TCRdb carries this immuneACCESS record with in-frame sequences only. Its versions omit some clonotypes, under half of them owing to an unresolved V gene in the studies checked, with the rest unexplained. That table supplies the V and J calls and clone size; D and trimming were determined from the DNA. A total of roughly 280,000 clones appear in this sample, more than 75% of them only once. The ten largest clones add up to just under 9% of the sample.

Whole blood was collected in K2EDTA tubes by collaborating institutions according to the institutions' own protocols. For TCRbeta analysis, collaborator samples were shipped as frozen whole blood, as isolated PBMCs, or as DNA extracted from either sample type. Sequenced input: peripheral blood. This sequence originates from a man in his forties with active or convalescent COVID-19. This chain is built from TRBV7-9 and TRBJ2-5; no D gene can be assigned with confidence. The DNA reads TGTGCCAGCAGCTTAGACCTCCGGTGGGAGACCCAGTACTTC. Translated, it gives CASSLDLRWETQYF.